The 13 T cell receptor beta chains below come from one sample, sequenced in a study of shared T cell receptors in the human thymus. Sequencing was performed with immunoSEQ multiplex PCR; in TCRdb, only in-frame clones are kept and a portion is missing. The sample contains about 660,000 clones, 88% of which appear only once. These data are also associated with another study on human thymus T cells.

The sequencing input was thymocytes. All receptors derive from a boy less than two years old with a congenital heart defect.

The chain links TRBV12-5 to TRBJ2-1; TRBD2 aligns across 9 bases. Per the germline V gene, CDR1 is LGHNT and CDR2 is FRNRAP. This CDR3 region has 17 residues. V dropped 1 base and J dropped 8; count of bases not matched to a gene: 12. Here the CDR3 reads CASGLAGGGTSNYEQFF. The CDR3 DNA sequence: TGTGCTAGTGGTTTGGCAGGAGGCGGGACTAGCAACTATGAGCAGTTCTTC.

The CDR3 bases are TGTGCCATATTAATCGGCGGGGCCCAGGAGACCCAGTACTTC. Protein sequence: CAILIGGAQETQYF. The chain joins TRBV11-2 to TRBJ2-5, with D possibly being TRBD2 (6 bases). Trimming removed 10 bases from V and 5 bases from J, with 20 bases in between. The length of the CDR3 is 14 residues. Germline CDR1 SGHAT, CDR2 FQNNGV.

V is TRBV10-3 and J is TRBJ1-5; D might be TRBD1 (5 bases). The germline CDR1 and CDR2 sequences are ENHRY and SYGVKD. The CDR3 has 15 residues. Trimming shortened V by 2 bases and J by 1 base, and 9 bases separated the two germline ends. CDR3 nucleotide sequence: TGTGCCATCAGTGAGATGGGGGGAAGCAATCAGCCCCAGCATTTT. Translated: CAISEMGGSNQPQHF.

The table lists this clone with a few counts. This sequence joins TRBV6-6 and TRBJ2-7; 9 nucleotides align to TRBD2. The germline gives CDR1 MNHNY, CDR2 SVGAGI (reference sequence). V lost 2 bases and J lost 5; bases outside the gene matches: 4. CDR3 length: 14 amino acids. CDR3 loop: CASSYKRGAHEQYF. The CDR3 DNA reads as TGTGCCAGCAGTTACAAGCGGGGGGCCCACGAGCAGTACTTC.

V and J are TRBV5-6 and TRBJ2-7; D possibly corresponds to TRBD1 (5 bases). Germline V gene lookup returns CDR1 SGHDT and CDR2 YYEEEE. V was cut by 0 bases and J by 1 base, with 8 bases left in between. The CDR3 covers 14 residues. CDR3 loop: CASSLVQGSYEQYF. CDR3 DNA: TGTGCCAGCAGCTTGGTGCAGGGTTCCTACGAGCAGTACTTC.

The CDR3 protein is CASGFGGGMGGDYEQYF. CDR3 in DNA: TGTGCTAGTGGTTTTGGGGGCGGGATGGGAGGGGATTACGAGCAGTACTTC. This chain connects TRBV12-5 to TRBJ2-7, with TRBD2 as a possible D gene (7 bases). Germline CDR1 reads LGHNT; CDR2 reads FRNRAP. This CDR3 spans 17 amino acids. Trimming cost V 3 bases and J 4 bases, with 22 bases left between them.

The chain couples TRBV30 to TRBJ2-1, with D maybe TRBD2 (5 bases). From germline, CDR1 is GTSNPN and CDR2 SVGIG (reference sequence). This CDR3 region has 14 residues. Trimming stripped 0 bases from V and 4 bases from J, with 10 bases between. This CDR3 is CAWSVQGGYNEQFF. Written as DNA, the CDR3 is TGTGCCTGGAGTGTTCAAGGAGGTTACAATGAGCAGTTCTTC.

This clone is a singleton in its sample. The rearrangement uses TRBV4-3 and TRBJ2-7, with 7 bases fitting TRBD2. The J segment lost 6 bases and the V segment lost 0 bases, leaving 8 bases of the junction unmatched. This CDR3 contains 15 residues. Germline assignment: CDR1 LGHNA and CDR2 YSLEER. The CDR3 spells CASSQDLAAPPEQYF. The CDR3 DNA follows: TGCGCCAGCAGCCAAGACCTAGCGGCCCCTCCCGAGCAGTACTTC.

V usage is TRBV4-3 and J usage is TRBJ1-2; TRBD1 might be the D (5 bases). CDR1 is LGHNA, CDR2 YSLEER, per germline. The length of the CDR3 is 14 residues. Trimming cost V 1 base and J 3 bases, with 9 bases left between them. In DNA form, the CDR3 reads TGCGCCAGCAGCCAAGCCCAACAGGACTATGGCTACACCTTC. Amino acid sequence: CASSQAQQDYGYTF.

The CDR3 DNA reads TGTGCCAGCAGTCCCCCCACGGCGGGATATAGCACAGATACGCAGTATTTT. Its protein is CASSPPTAGYSTDTQYF. The J gene is TRBJ2-3, the V gene TRBV27; TRBD2 is a possible D gene (6 bases). CDR1 is MNHEY and CDR2 is SMNVEV in the germline V gene (reference sequence). Deletions cut 5 bases from V and 0 bases from J, with 18 bases between. The CDR3 is made up of 17 amino acids.

With regard to this clone: This CDR3 is also generated by other DNA sequences in the sample. The chain employs TRBV6-5 and TRBJ1-5; 7 bases fit TRBD1. Germline CDR1 and CDR2: MNHEY and SVGAGI. CDR3 length equals 13 residues. J gave up 1 base and V 6 bases, and 0 bases lay outside the gene matches. This CDR3 is CASRTGSNQPQHF. The CDR3 nucleotides read TGTGCCAGCAGGACAGGGAGCAATCAGCCCCAGCATTTT.

The CDR3 coding sequence is TGCGCCAGCAGCCAAGACCCAGGGGGCAGTTCACCAGGGGACTCTGGAAACACCATATATTTT. Encoded protein: CASSQDPGGSSPGDSGNTIYF. The rearrangement joins TRBV4-3 to TRBJ1-3; 8 bases agree with TRBD1. CDR1 is LGHNA and CDR2 is YSLEER in the germline V gene. V shed 0 bases, J shed 0 bases, and the junction held 16 bases outside the gene matches. This CDR3 has 21 residues.

The chain joins TRBV10-3 to TRBJ2-3, with a weak D call TRBD2 (6 bases). Trimming took 2 bases from V and 0 from J, leaving 18 bases between them. The length of the CDR3 is 18 residues. Germline CDR1 reads ENHRY; CDR2 reads SYGVKD. The CDR3 loop reads CAISEPGCTSQSTDTQYF. The CDR3 region has the DNA TGTGCCATCAGTGAGCCAGGCTGCACTAGCCAAAGCACAGATACGCAGTATTTT.